This T cell receptor beta chain came from a study of blood T cell repertoires in COVID-19. Source study methods: Estimates of nucleated cell counts were drawn from the amplification of reference gene primers. The repertoire was sequenced with immunoSEQ multiplex PCR; TCRdb's copy has only in-frame clones and lacks some. The V and J calls and the clone size are those of that table, but D and trimming were determined from the DNA. The data hold roughly 250,000 clones, with roughly 91% observed a single time. Trimming pared 4 bases from V and 1 base from J, leaving 25 bases between. CDR3 length: 18 amino acids. CDR1 is SQVTM, CDR2 ANQGSEA, per germline.

The TCR was taken from a man aged 25 to 45 with acute or convalescent COVID-19. Sequenced input: peripheral blood. The chain couples TRBV29-1 to TRBJ1-2; no firm D call. Here the CDR3 DNA reads TGCAGCGTTGCTACGACATTTTTCCAAAAGCAAAGTAACTATGGCTACACCTTC. It specifies CSVATTFFQKQSNYGYTF. The complete variable domain, with remaining parts taken from reference TRBV29-1 and TRBJ1-2, reads SAVISQKPSRDICQRGTSLTIQCQVDSQVTMMFWYRQQPGQSLTLIATANQGSEATYESGFVIDKFPISRPNLTFSTLTVSNMSPEDSSIYLCSVATTFFQKQSNYGYTFGSGTRLTVV.